This T cell receptor (beta chain) comes out of a study of neoadjuvant anti-PD-1 for oral cavity cancer. Germline CDR1 is MNHNS and CDR2 is SASEGT. The CDR3 is 12 residues long. V gave up 7 bases and J gave up 8 bases; unmatched junction bases: 7. Produced via immunoSEQ multiplex PCR; TCRdb's table is partial and in-frame only. The sample comprises 17,000 or so clones, 50% to 70% of which are singletons, and about 2.6% rests with the top ten. The receptor was isolated from a person aged 40 to 85 with oral cavity squamous cell carcinoma. The chain recombines TRBV6-1 with TRBJ1-2, with TRBD1 matching over 7 bases. Sequencing was performed on PBMCs, taken before nivolumab (anti-PD-1) treatment. The CDR3 bases are TGTGCCAGCAACCGACAGGGTTTAGGCTACACCTTC. It is translated as CASNRQGLGYTF.